This is a list of T cell receptor beta chains from one sample in a study of identical twins. TCRdb passed the 5' RACE reads through MiXCR, listing each CDR3 protein once. The profile shows a few hundred thousand distinct CDR3 sequences, around 8.8% of them singletons. These data were also reused for a study on yellow fever vaccine responses in identical twins.

The sample was CD8+ T cells sorted from blood. The receptors here all came from a woman aged 18-29 years in good health. CDR3s leave out the opening cysteine and the closing phenylalanine or tryptophan. Size is stated for part of the rows, as once, few or many counts, or as a class when the clone is expanded.

size: many
J: TRBJ2-5
V: TRBV7-2
CDR3: ASSQPDWEIQETQY

size: few
J: TRBJ1-1
V: TRBV6-1
CDR3: ASSPGGGGTEAF

size: few
J: TRBJ2-2
V: TRBV20-1
CDR3: SAGGANTGELF

size: .
J: TRBJ2-7
V: TRBV30
CDR3: AWSAPTLEQY

size: .
J: TRBJ2-6
V: TRBV6-1
CDR3: ASSDSSSGANVLT

size: few
J: TRBJ2-5
V: TRBV6-1
CDR3: ASNPQGLAGGGETQY

size: .
J: TRBJ2-1
V: TRBV3-1
CDR3: ASSPNYVEQF

size: few
J: TRBJ2-3
V: TRBV14
CDR3: ASSPGPLGDTQY

size: .
J: TRBJ2-7
V: TRBV12-3/TRBV12-4
CDR3: ASSLAKEGPYYEQY

size: many
J: TRBJ2-3
V: TRBV20-1
CDR3: SAAGVAGALTPPDTQY

size: few
J: TRBJ1-1
V: TRBV19
CDR3: ASTEEGAGTEAF

size: many
J: TRBJ2-5
V: TRBV7-9
CDR3: ASSPPMRVEETQY

size: .
J: TRBJ1-2
V: TRBV7-9
CDR3: ASSRDGTGTYYGYT

size: many
J: TRBJ1-2
V: TRBV7-7
CDR3: ASSLVPSNYGYT

size: many
J: TRBJ2-7
V: TRBV12-3/TRBV12-4
CDR3: ASSLPGQGAGEQY

size: many
J: TRBJ2-2
V: TRBV29-1
CDR3: SVDAGELF

size: many
J: TRBJ1-5
V: TRBV6-5
CDR3: ASSFSTESNQPQH

size: .
J: TRBJ2-2
V: TRBV9
CDR3: ASTRDSNEGGELF

size: many
J: TRBJ2-7
V: TRBV29-1
CDR3: SVDLAGSYEQY

size: many
J: TRBJ2-7
V: TRBV5-6
CDR3: ASSLSGEGGSYEQY

size: many
J: TRBJ2-1
V: TRBV29-1
CDR3: SVEGLAGGISSYNEQF

size: few
J: TRBJ1-5
V: TRBV6-1
CDR3: ASMDLNQPQH

size: few
J: TRBJ1-5
V: TRBV7-9
CDR3: ASSLVGEIGQPQH

size: .
J: TRBJ2-1
V: TRBV25-1
CDR3: ASSPGKYNEQF

size: .
J: TRBJ2-3
V: TRBV3-1
CDR3: ASSQDTPLAVYTDTQY

size: few
J: TRBJ2-5
V: TRBV7-8
CDR3: ASSLLGPIEETQY

size: few
J: TRBJ1-1
V: TRBV7-9
CDR3: ASSSPPTGSEAF

size: many
J: TRBJ2-5
V: TRBV29-1
CDR3: SVEAGETQY

size: many
J: TRBJ2-3
V: TRBV12-3/TRBV12-4
CDR3: ASSLAGLPTQY

size: few
J: TRBJ2-1
V: TRBV11-2
CDR3: ASSLLLAGGYNEQF

size: few
J: TRBJ1-2
V: TRBV24-1
CDR3: ATSRGTDYGYT

size: .
J: TRBJ2-2
V: TRBV27
CDR3: ASSLLPGTDLAFGLF

size: .
J: TRBJ1-2
V: TRBV7-9
CDR3: ASSRQGAGGYT

size: many
J: TRBJ2-1
V: TRBV24-1
CDR3: ATSEPAGDNEQF

size: few
J: TRBJ2-5
V: TRBV6-1
CDR3: ASSEIRGDQETQY

size: many
J: TRBJ2-5
V: TRBV27
CDR3: ASHETSGDLQETQY

size: few
J: TRBJ2-1
V: TRBV7-7
CDR3: ASSLNREPYNEQF

size: .
J: TRBJ2-7
V: TRBV29-1
CDR3: SVEGLGDEQY

size: few
J: TRBJ1-2
V: TRBV7-9
CDR3: ASSLGTGGDGYT

size: many
J: TRBJ2-3
V: TRBV4-3
CDR3: ASSQDLGSTDTQY

size: many
J: TRBJ2-3
V: TRBV3-1
CDR3: ASSQEVIALQTDTQY

size: .
J: TRBJ2-1
V: TRBV3-1
CDR3: ASSQEAAGSSYNEQF

size: .
J: TRBJ2-6
V: TRBV14
CDR3: ASSPRLDTAGANVLT

size: many
J: TRBJ2-1
V: TRBV29-1
CDR3: SVVENEQF

size: .
J: TRBJ2-2
V: TRBV12-3/TRBV12-4
CDR3: ASIPRGSYTGELF

size: .
J: TRBJ2-7
V: TRBV4-3
CDR3: ASSQDWTSGSDEQY

size: few
J: TRBJ2-5
V: TRBV10-3
CDR3: AIRIRGPSGVTQY

size: few
J: TRBJ2-7
V: TRBV12-3/TRBV12-4
CDR3: ASSTGGREQY

size: few
J: TRBJ2-2
V: TRBV12-3/TRBV12-4
CDR3: ASSPTGGGLAGELF

size: many
J: TRBJ2-2
V: TRBV4-3
CDR3: ASSQVWDGEINTGELF

size: many
J: TRBJ2-1
V: TRBV12-3/TRBV12-4
CDR3: ASSLSGGLPDNEQF

size: .
J: TRBJ2-7
V: TRBV7-2
CDR3: ASSLGSGSPYEQY

size: many
J: TRBJ2-4
V: TRBV12-3/TRBV12-4
CDR3: ASSSGVAKNIQY

size: .
J: TRBJ2-3
V: TRBV28
CDR3: ASSRAGDLDTQY

size: many
J: TRBJ2-3
V: TRBV2
CDR3: ASSFPGPMIPSTDTQY